Below, 29 T cell receptor beta chains from the same sample are listed, as sequenced in a study of blood T cells in healthy people across ages. For the second PCR, which ran for about 7 to 11 cycles, a sample-barcoded 5' primer and a J-beta primer mix were used. TCRdb recomputed calls from the 5' RACE reads with MiXCR, one row per CDR3 protein. The sample holds 550,000 to 650,000 distinct CDR3 sequences, about 29% seen once. These same data were also listed under a study on T cells of mothers and their children.

Sequences were obtained from blood. Receptors originate from a boy between 2 and 10 years old in good health.

A single count supports this clonotype. A much larger clone sits a single nucleotide away, making a read error possible. The conserved phenylalanine or tryptophan normally closing the CDR3 is absent here, so this likely arose from a read error. J is TRBJ2-3 and V is TRBV6-4, with TRBD2 matching 13 bases. V lost 5 bases to trimming and J lost 4 bases; unmatched junction nucleotides: 3. The V gene's germline CDR1 is MRHNA and CDR2 SNTAGT. The CDR3 runs 15 residues. In DNA, the CDR3 is TGTGCCAGCAGTCCACTAGCGGGAGGGCCAGATACGCAGTATCTT. It yields the protein CASSPLAGGPDTQYL.

The chain joins TRBV2 to TRBJ1-1; 7 bases agree with TRBD1. Germline values: CDR1 SNHLY, CDR2 FYNNEI. The CDR3 has 14 residues. The V segment lost 5 bases and the J segment 3 bases; nucleotides outside the gene matches: 6. The CDR3 DNA sequence: TGTGCCAGCAGTATCCGGGACAGTCACACTGAAGCTTTCTTT. Protein: CASSIRDSHTEAFF.

J is TRBJ2-4 and V is TRBV20-1; D call uncertain. Germline CDR1 reads DFQATT; CDR2 reads SNEGSKA (reference sequence). The ends were cut back, 5 bases at V and 0 bases at J, with 17 bases in the middle. The CDR3 has 16 amino acids. CDR3 bases: TGCAGTGCTCACCCTGCCAGCCTACTAGCCAAAAACATTCAGTACTTC. As protein: CSAHPASLLAKNIQYF.

This clonotype was observed once. The rearrangement joins TRBV15 to TRBJ2-6; no clear D gene. Trimming shortened V by 8 bases and J by 3 bases, and 8 bases separated the two germline ends. The germline V gene encodes CDR1 LNHNV and CDR2 YYDKDF (reference sequence). CDR3 length: 13 residues. The CDR3 is CATRLFGANVLTF. The CDR3 DNA follows: TGTGCCACCCGGTTGTTTGGGGCCAACGTCCTGACTTTC.

The chain carries TRBV7-2 and TRBJ2-7, with D possibly matching TRBD2 (5 bases). V dropped 5 bases and J dropped 4 bases, with 9 bases sitting between them. This CDR3 contains 12 residues. Germline-derived CDR1 and CDR2 are SGHTA and FQGNSA. CDR3 sequence: CASSARGYEQYF. The CDR3 DNA is TGTGCCAGCAGCGCCCGGGGATACGAGCAGTACTTC.

The V call is TRBV4-3, the J call TRBJ2-7; D gene uncertain. The germline CDR1 and CDR2 sequences are LGHNA and YSLEER. This CDR3 is built from 14 residues. Trimming took off 0 bases at V and 2 bases at J, with 8 bases between the two ends. CDR3 protein: CASSQESEAYEQYF. For the CDR3, the DNA is TGCGCCAGCAGCCAAGAATCGGAAGCCTACGAGCAGTACTTC.

The chain is built from TRBV6-6 and TRBJ2-7; D may be TRBD1 (6 bases). This CDR3 has 16 residues. V gave up 0 bases and J gave up 0 bases, with 12 bases separating them. CDR1 MNHNY and CDR2 SVGAGI come from the germline V gene (reference sequence). This chain's CDR3 is CASSYSRGAASYEQYF. The CDR3 bases are TGTGCCAGCAGTTACTCCAGGGGCGCTGCCTCCTACGAGCAGTACTTC.

The chain uses TRBV20-1 and TRBJ2-2, with D tentatively TRBD1 (7 bases). Germline V gene data show CDR1 as DFQATT and CDR2 as SNEGSKA (reference sequence). V was shortened by 3 bases and J by 6 bases, with 23 bases between the two germline ends. This CDR3 contains 17 residues. CDR3 region: CSARRQGGHFEAGELFF. CDR3 sequence (DNA): TGCAGTGCTAGGAGGCAGGGGGGTCATTTTGAGGCCGGGGAGCTGTTTTTT.

This clonotype has just a few counts. The chain recombines TRBV20-1 with TRBJ2-5; D is possibly TRBD2 (5 bases). V was cut by 3 bases and J by 6 bases, with 14 bases left in between. CDR1 is DFQATT, CDR2 SNEGSKA, per germline (reference sequence). The CDR3 runs 13 residues. This CDR3 is CSASEGVSKTQYF. The CDR3 DNA reads TGCAGTGCTAGCGAGGGTGTTAGTAAGACCCAGTACTTC.

V gene TRBV2 combines with J gene TRBJ2-7, with D perhaps matching TRBD2 (6 bases). The CDR3 totals 13 residues. The V and J ends lost 7 bases and 1 base respectively, with 11 bases between them. Germline V gene lookup returns CDR1 SNHLY and CDR2 FYNNEI. CDR3 loop: CASTERVSYEQYF. For the CDR3, the DNA is TGTGCCAGCACCGAGCGGGTGTCCTACGAGCAGTACTTC.

This clonotype was detected a few times. This chain uses TRBV28 with TRBJ1-6; no clear D. Germline V gene data show CDR1 as MDHEN and CDR2 as SYDVKM. This CDR3 has 14 amino acids. V lost 2 bases and J lost 10, with 12 bases in between. The chain's CDR3 is CASSLSPGGSPLHF. The CDR3 region has the DNA TGTGCCAGCAGTTTAAGTCCTGGTGGGTCACCCCTCCACTTT.

The chain employs TRBV29-1 and TRBJ1-3; D may be TRBD1 (5 bases). V lost 0 bases, J lost 4 bases, and 13 bases lay in between. The CDR3 has 15 residues. Germline V gene data show CDR1 as SQVTM and CDR2 as ANQGSEA. The CDR3 here is CSVEDLQGAGNTIYF. CDR3 DNA: TGCAGCGTTGAAGATCTTCAAGGGGCGGGAAACACCATATATTTT.

This clonotype was observed a handful of times. The chain carries TRBV24-1 and TRBJ2-2, with a weak D call TRBD2 (5 bases). This CDR3 comprises 16 residues. Per germline, CDR1 KGHDR and CDR2 SFDVKD. With 4 bases removed from V and 1 base from J, the gap between germline ends came to 12 bases. CDR3: CATSDGKHQNTGELFF. In DNA form, the CDR3 reads TGTGCCACCAGTGACGGGAAACACCAGAACACCGGGGAGCTGTTTTTT.

The rearrangement links TRBV7-2 to TRBJ2-7, with 11 bases identical to TRBD2. V shed 4 bases and J 6 bases; nucleotides not matched to a gene: 5. Germline CDR1 and CDR2: SGHTA and FQGNSA. CDR3 length equals 14 residues. The chain's CDR3 is CASSWDSGRAEQYF. DNA of the CDR3: TGTGCCAGCAGCTGGGATAGCGGGAGGGCCGAGCAGTACTTC.

This sequence joins TRBV7-2 and TRBJ2-4; unclear D gene. V lost 9 bases to trimming and J lost 2 bases, with 8 bases between them. The germline V gene encodes CDR1 SGHTA and CDR2 FQGNSA. The CDR3 is 12 amino acids. CDR3 DNA sequence: TGTGCCAGTGGGTTCCCCAAAAACATTCAGTACTTC. This sequence encodes CASGFPKNIQYF.

J is TRBJ2-2 and V is TRBV28; D possibly corresponds to TRBD2 (6 bases). This CDR3 has 16 residues. Germline CDR1 and CDR2: MDHEN and SYDVKM. V was clipped by 2 bases and J by 4 bases, with 14 bases between them. CDR3 in DNA: TGTGCCAGCAGTTTAGTGGTAGCGGTCTTCACCGGGGAGCTGTTTTTT. Encoded protein: CASSLVVAVFTGELFF.

This clonotype appeared once. The chain uses TRBV15 and TRBJ1-1, with a weak D call TRBD1 (5 bases). Germline-derived CDR1 and CDR2 are LNHNV and YYDKDF (reference sequence). The CDR3 runs 13 residues. With 5 bases removed from V and 10 bases from J, the gap between germline ends came to 17 bases. The CDR3: CATSGTSRDVAFF. DNA of the CDR3: TGTGCCACCAGCGGCACCTCCAGGGATGTAGCTTTCTTT.

This clonotype was counted between two and nine times. CDR3 coding DNA: TGTGCCAGCAGCTCTCGCGGGGGACGGTGGGACACCGGGGAGCTGTTTTTT. It yields the protein CASSSRGGRWDTGELFF. The chain employs TRBV7-9 and TRBJ2-2, with 7 positions matching TRBD2. The CDR3 extends over 17 amino acids. With 4 bases clipped from V and 3 bases from J, the junction kept 11 bases outside the gene matches. Germline loops: CDR1 SEHNR, CDR2 FQNEAQ (reference sequence).

CDR3 nucleotides: TGTGCCAGCAGCCCGGGCCATCCTACGACAGAGCAGTACTTC. It is translated as CASSPGHPTTEQYF. The chain joins TRBV12-3 or TRBV12-4 to TRBJ2-7; D ambiguous. Between the trimmed V and J ends, which lost 6 bases and 7 bases, there was a span of 19 bases. The CDR3 is 14 residues long.

This clonotype appeared a few times. V usage is TRBV27 and J usage is TRBJ2-1; D call uncertain. V was cut by 6 bases and J by 3 bases, with 12 bases left in between. CDR1 is MNHEY and CDR2 is SMNVEV in the germline V gene (reference sequence). CDR3 length equals 14 residues. Here the CDR3 reads CASRKPYFYNEQFF. The CDR3 DNA follows: TGTGCCAGCAGAAAGCCTTACTTCTACAATGAGCAGTTCTTC.

J is TRBJ2-2 and V is TRBV9, with 7 nucleotides matching TRBD2. CDR1 and CDR2 (germline): SGDLS, YYNGEE. With 8 bases clipped from V and 7 bases from J, the junction kept 8 bases outside the gene matches. The length of the CDR3 is 13 residues. The CDR3 coding sequence is TGTGCCAGTGGGGGAGGGTCCGGCGGGGAGCTGTTTTTT. Its translation is CASGGGSGGELFF. The entire variable domain, with the rest obtained from reference TRBV9 and TRBJ2-2, is as follows: DSGVTQTPKHLITATGQRVTLRCSPRSGDLSVYWYQQSLDQGLQFLIQYYNGEERAKGNILERFSAQQFPDLHSELNLSSLELGDSALYFCASGGGSGGELFFGEGSRLTVL.

This clonotype has just a few counts. The chain has TRBV4-1 and TRBJ2-1, with D hard to call. There are 14 residues in the CDR3. With 4 bases removed from V and 6 bases from J, the gap between germline ends came to 13 bases. The germline V gene encodes CDR1 MGHRA and CDR2 YSYEKL. CDR3 region: CASSPWFRINEQFF. CDR3 DNA sequence: TGCGCCAGCAGCCCCTGGTTTCGCATCAATGAGCAGTTCTTC.

This chain uses TRBV20-1 with TRBJ2-5; D may match TRBD1 or TRBD2 (6 bases each). The CDR3 sequence is 15 residues long. The germline CDR1 and CDR2 sequences are DFQATT and SNEGSKA (reference sequence). V was clipped by 5 bases and J by 6 bases, with 22 bases between them. CDR3 bases: TGCAGTGCTCGAAAATCGTTGGGGGGCGTGAAGACCCAGTACTTC. It is translated as CSARKSLGGVKTQYF.

This clonotype has more than one count but fewer than ten. The chain combines TRBV5-1 with TRBJ2-1; 9 nucleotides agree with TRBD2. Germline CDR1 SGHRS, CDR2 YFSETQ. The CDR3 extends over 15 amino acids. The V gene end was trimmed by 0 bases and the J gene end by 5 bases; junction bases not matched to a gene: 3. The CDR3 loop reads CASSLAREGDNEQFF. The CDR3 DNA is TGCGCCAGCAGCTTGGCGCGGGAGGGAGACAATGAGCAGTTCTTC.

The sample holds a few counts of this clonotype. The chain carries TRBV7-8 and TRBJ1-5; D might be TRBD1 (5 bases). V was clipped by 4 bases and J by 5 bases, with 12 bases between them. Germline V gene lookup returns CDR1 SGHVS and CDR2 FQNEAQ. This CDR3 is 14 amino acids long. CDR3 residues: CASSSTGSYQPQHF. The CDR3 bases are TGTGCCAGCAGCTCCACAGGTTCCTATCAGCCCCAGCATTTT.

There are a few counts of this clonotype. The chain uses TRBV20-1 and TRBJ2-7; 7 bases match TRBD1. CDR3 size: 15 residues. V gave up 0 bases and J gave up 4 bases; unmatched junction bases: 9. Germline loops: CDR1 DFQATT, CDR2 SNEGSKA (reference sequence). CDR3 protein: CSARDLQGQIYEQYF. The CDR3 DNA follows: TGCAGTGCTAGAGATCTCCAGGGACAGATTTACGAGCAGTACTTC.

This clonotype appeared a few times. This rearrangement joins TRBV3-1 to TRBJ2-5; D possibly corresponds to TRBD2 (6 bases). Germline values: CDR1 LGHDT, CDR2 YNNKEL (reference sequence). There are 16 residues in the CDR3. V lost 1 base to trimming and J lost 2 bases, with 14 bases between them. The CDR3 protein is CASSQVPAEGQETQYF. The CDR3 DNA follows: TGTGCCAGCAGCCAAGTCCCTGCGGAGGGTCAAGAGACCCAGTACTTC.

This clonotype was picked up a small number of times. The chain is built from TRBV20-1 and TRBJ1-3; TRBD1 is a possible D gene (6 bases). V was shortened by 6 bases and J by 0 bases, with 9 bases between the two germline ends. This CDR3 contains 13 residues. Germline V gives CDR1 DFQATT, CDR2 SNEGSKA (reference sequence). In nucleotides, the CDR3 is TGCAGTGCCACAGGGAGCTCTGGAAACACCATATATTTT. This sequence encodes CSATGSSGNTIYF.

This clonotype was found a few times. The chain recombines TRBV7-8 with TRBJ2-1, with TRBD2 identical over 9 bases. Losses at the gene ends were 7 bases for V and 8 bases for J; bases not matched to a gene: 15. The germline V gene encodes CDR1 SGHVS and CDR2 FQNEAQ. CDR3 size: 16 residues. The CDR3, as DNA: TGTGCCAGCACCGTTCTCCGAGCGGGGGGCCTGGATGAGCAGTTCTTC. This encodes CASTVLRAGGLDEQFF.